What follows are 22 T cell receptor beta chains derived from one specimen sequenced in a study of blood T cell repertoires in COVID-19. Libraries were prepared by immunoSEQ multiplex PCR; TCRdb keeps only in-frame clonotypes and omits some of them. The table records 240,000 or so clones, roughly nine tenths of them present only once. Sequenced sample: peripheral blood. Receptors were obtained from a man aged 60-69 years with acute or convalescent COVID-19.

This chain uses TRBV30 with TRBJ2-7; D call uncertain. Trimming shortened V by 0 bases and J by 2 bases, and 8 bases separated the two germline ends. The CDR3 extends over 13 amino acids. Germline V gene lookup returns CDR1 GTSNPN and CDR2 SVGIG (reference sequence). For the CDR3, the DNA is TGTGCCTGGAGTGTTTCAGGCACCTACGAGCAGTACTTC. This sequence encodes CAWSVSGTYEQYF.

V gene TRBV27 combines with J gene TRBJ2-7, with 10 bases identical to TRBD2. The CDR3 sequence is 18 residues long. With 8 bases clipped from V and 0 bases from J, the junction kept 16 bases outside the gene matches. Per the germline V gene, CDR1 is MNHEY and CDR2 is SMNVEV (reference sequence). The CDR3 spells CASRYRPGLADGSYEQYF. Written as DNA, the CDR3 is TGTGCCAGCCGTTATCGACCTGGACTAGCGGACGGCTCCTACGAGCAGTACTTC.

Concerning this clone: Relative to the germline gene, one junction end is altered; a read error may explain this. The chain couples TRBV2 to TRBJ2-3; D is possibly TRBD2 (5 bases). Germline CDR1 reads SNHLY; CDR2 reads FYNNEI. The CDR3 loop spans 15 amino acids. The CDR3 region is CASTERRGRTDTQYF. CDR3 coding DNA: TGTGCCAGCACTGAACGACGGGGAAGAACAGATACGCAGTATTTT.

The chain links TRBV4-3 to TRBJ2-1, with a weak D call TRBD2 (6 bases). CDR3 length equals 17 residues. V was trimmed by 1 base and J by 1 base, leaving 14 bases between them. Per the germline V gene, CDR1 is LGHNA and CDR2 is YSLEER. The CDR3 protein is CASSQAFLSGSYNEQFF. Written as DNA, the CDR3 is TGCGCCAGCAGCCAAGCATTCCTGAGCGGGTCCTACAATGAGCAGTTCTTC.

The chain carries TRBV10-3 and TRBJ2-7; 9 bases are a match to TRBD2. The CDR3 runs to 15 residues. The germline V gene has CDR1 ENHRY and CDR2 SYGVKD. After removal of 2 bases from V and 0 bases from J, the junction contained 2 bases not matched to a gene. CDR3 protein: CAISEISGSSYEQYF. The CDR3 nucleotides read TGTGCCATCAGTGAGATTAGCGGGAGCTCCTACGAGCAGTACTTC.

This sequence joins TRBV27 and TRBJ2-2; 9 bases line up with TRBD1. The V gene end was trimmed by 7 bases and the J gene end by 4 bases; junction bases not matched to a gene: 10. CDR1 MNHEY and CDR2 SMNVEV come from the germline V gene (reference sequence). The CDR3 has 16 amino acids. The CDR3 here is CASKMDRGVVTGELFF. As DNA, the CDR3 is TGTGCCAGCAAGATGGACAGGGGAGTCGTCACCGGGGAGCTGTTTTTT.

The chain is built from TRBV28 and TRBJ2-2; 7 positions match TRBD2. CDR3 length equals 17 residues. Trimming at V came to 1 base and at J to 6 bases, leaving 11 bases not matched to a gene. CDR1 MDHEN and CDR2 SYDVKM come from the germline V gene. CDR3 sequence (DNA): TGTGCCAGCAGTTTATTAATTGAGCGGGATGTTGCCGGGGAGCTGTTTTTT. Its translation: CASSLLIERDVAGELFF.

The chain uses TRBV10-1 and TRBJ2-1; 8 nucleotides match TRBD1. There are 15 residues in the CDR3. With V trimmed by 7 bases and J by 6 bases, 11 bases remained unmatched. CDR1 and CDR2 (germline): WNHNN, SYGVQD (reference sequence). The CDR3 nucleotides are TGCGCCAGCAAACCTAAGGACAGGGATATCAATGAGCAGTTCTTC. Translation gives CASKPKDRDINEQFF.

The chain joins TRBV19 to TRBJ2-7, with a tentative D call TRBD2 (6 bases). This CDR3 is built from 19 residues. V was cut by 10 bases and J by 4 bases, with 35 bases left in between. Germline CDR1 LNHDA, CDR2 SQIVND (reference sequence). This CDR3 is CAIPPGGQLSLAIVYEQYF. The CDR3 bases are TGTGCCATTCCACCCGGAGGGCAGCTCTCCCTAGCAATAGTATACGAGCAGTACTTC.

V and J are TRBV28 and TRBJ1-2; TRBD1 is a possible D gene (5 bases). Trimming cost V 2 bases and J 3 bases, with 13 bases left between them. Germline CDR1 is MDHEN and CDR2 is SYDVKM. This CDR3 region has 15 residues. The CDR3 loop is CASSLRPGGDYGYTF. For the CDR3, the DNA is TGTGCCAGCAGTTTAAGGCCCGGGGGAGACTATGGCTACACCTTC.

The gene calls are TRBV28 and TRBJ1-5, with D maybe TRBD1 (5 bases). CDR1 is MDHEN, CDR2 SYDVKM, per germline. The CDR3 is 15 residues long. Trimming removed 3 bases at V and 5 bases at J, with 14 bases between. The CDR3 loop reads CASSFFPTVHQPQHF. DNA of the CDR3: TGTGCCAGCAGTTTCTTCCCGACAGTTCATCAGCCCCAGCATTTT.

CDR3 loop: CASSPPARNEKLFF. The CDR3, as DNA: TGTGCCAGCAGTCCCCCAGCTAGGAATGAAAAACTGTTTTTT. The rearrangement uses TRBV28 and TRBJ1-4; D gene ambiguous. The ends were cut back, 5 bases at V and 5 bases at J, with 12 bases in the middle. CDR1 MDHEN and CDR2 SYDVKM come from the germline V gene. The CDR3 has 14 amino acids.

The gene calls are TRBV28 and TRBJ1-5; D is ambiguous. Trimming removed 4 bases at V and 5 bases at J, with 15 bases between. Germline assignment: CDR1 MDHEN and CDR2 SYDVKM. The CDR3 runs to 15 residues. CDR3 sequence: CASSSPRGDYQPQHF. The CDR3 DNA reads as TGTGCCAGCAGTTCCCCCCGAGGTGACTATCAGCCCCAGCATTTT.

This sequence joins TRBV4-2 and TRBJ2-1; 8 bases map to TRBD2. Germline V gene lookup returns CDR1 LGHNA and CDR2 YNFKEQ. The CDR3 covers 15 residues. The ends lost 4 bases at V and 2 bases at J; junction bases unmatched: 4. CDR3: CASSPTSGTYNEQFF. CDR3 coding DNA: TGTGCCAGCAGCCCAACTAGCGGAACCTACAATGAGCAGTTCTTC.

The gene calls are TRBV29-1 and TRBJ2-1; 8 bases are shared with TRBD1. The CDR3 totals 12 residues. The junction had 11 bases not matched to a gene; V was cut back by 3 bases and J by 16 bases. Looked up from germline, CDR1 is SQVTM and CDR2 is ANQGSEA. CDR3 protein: CSVERPGGALFF. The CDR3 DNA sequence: TGCAGCGTTGAGCGTCCAGGGGGCGCTTTATTCTTC.

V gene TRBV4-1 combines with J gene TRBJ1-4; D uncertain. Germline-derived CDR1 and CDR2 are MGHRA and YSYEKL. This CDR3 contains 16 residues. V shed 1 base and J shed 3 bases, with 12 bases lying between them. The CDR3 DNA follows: TGCGCCAGCAGCCAAGTTATCGGAGCTTCTAATGAAAAACTGTTTTTT. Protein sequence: CASSQVIGASNEKLFF.

The CDR3 DNA reads TGTGCCAGCAGTTGGACTAGCGGGAGAACCCACGCTAACCATGAGCAGTTCTTC. Encoded protein: CASSWTSGRTHANHEQFF. V and J are TRBV3-1 (or the pseudogene TRBV3-2) and TRBJ2-1; TRBD2 matches 13 bases. The V segment lost 6 bases and the J segment 8 bases; nucleotides outside the gene matches: 16. The CDR3 contains 18 residues. Germline CDR1 and CDR2: LGHDT and YNNKEL (reference sequence).

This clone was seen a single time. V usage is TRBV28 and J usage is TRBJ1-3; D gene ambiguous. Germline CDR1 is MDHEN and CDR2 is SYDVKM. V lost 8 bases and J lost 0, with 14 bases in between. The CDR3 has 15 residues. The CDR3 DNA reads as TGTGCCAGCTTCGGGTGGATCCCCTCTGGAAACACCATATATTTT. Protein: CASFGWIPSGNTIYF.

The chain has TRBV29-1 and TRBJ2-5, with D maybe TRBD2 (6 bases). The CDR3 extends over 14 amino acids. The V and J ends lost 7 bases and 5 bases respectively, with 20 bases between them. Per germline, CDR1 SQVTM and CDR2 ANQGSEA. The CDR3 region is CSGRDGQLRETQYF. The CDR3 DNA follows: TGCAGCGGGCGGGACGGCCAGCTTCGGGAGACCCAGTACTTC.

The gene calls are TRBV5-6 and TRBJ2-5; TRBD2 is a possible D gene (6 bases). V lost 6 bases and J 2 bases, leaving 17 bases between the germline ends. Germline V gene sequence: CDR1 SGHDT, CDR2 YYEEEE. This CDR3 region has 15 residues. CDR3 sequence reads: CASILGGMGQETQYF. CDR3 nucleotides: TGTGCCAGCATCCTTGGAGGGATGGGGCAAGAGACCCAGTACTTC. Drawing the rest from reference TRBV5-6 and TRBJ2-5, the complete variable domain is DAGVTQSPTHLIKTRGQQVTLRCSPKSGHDTVSWYQQALGQGPQFIFQYYEEEERQRGNFPDRFSGHQFPNYSSELNVNALLLGDSALYLCASILGGMGQETQYFGPGTRLLVL.

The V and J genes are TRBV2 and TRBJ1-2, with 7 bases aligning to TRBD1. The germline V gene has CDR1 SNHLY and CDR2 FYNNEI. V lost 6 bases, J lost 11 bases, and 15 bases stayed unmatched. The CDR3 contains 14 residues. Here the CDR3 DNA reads TGTGCCAGCAGGGCCGGGACAGCCGCACCGCATTACACCTTC. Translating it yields CASRAGTAAPHYTF.

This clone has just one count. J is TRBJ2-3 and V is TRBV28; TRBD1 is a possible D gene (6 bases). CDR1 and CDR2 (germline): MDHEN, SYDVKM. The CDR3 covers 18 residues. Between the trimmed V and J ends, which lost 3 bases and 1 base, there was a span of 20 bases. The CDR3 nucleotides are TGTGCCAGCAGTTTGGGAGACAGGTTTCTCAGCGGCACAGATACGCAGTATTTT. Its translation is CASSLGDRFLSGTDTQYF.